This TCR beta chain was documented in a study of CD8 T cells in ankylosing spondylitis. The ends were cut back, 3 bases at V and 5 bases at J, with 11 bases in the middle. The germline CDR1 and CDR2 sequences are MNHEY and SVGEGT. The CDR3 contains 14 residues. TCRdb reprocessed the 5' RACE reads via MiXCR and lists one record per CDR3 protein. The sample has some 150,000 distinct CDR3 sequences, 40% to 50% seen once. This receptor was identified in a male donor with ankylosing spondylitis. The sequenced sample was synovial fluid, either unsorted or a sorted T cell fraction (not recorded which). The gene calls are TRBV6-2 or TRBV6-3 and TRBJ1-5; D remains unclear. CDR3 bases: TGTGCCAGCAGTTATCTCCCGATCCATCAGCCCCAGCATTTT. Protein product: CASSYLPIHQPQHF.